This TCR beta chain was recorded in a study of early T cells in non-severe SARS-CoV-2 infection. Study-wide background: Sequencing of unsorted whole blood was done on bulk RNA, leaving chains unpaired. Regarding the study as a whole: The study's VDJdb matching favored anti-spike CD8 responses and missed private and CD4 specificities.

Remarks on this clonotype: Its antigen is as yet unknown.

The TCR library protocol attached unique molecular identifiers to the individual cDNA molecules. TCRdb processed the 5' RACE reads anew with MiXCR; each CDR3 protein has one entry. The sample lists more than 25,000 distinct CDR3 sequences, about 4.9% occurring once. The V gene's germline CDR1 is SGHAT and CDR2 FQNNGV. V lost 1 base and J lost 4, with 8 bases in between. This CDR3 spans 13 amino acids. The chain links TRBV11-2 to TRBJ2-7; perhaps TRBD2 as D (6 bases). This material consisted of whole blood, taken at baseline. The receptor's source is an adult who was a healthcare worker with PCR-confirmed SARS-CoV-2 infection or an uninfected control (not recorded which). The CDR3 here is CASSLGLEYEQYF. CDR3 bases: TGTGCCAGCAGCTTAGGACTAGAGTACGAGCAGTACTTC. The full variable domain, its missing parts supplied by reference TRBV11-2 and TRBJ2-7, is EAGVAQSPRYKIIEKRQSVAFWCNPISGHATLYWYQQILGQGPKLLIQFQNNGVVDDSQLPKDRFSAERLKGVDSTLKIQPAKLEDSAVYLCASSLGLEYEQYFGPGTRLTVT.